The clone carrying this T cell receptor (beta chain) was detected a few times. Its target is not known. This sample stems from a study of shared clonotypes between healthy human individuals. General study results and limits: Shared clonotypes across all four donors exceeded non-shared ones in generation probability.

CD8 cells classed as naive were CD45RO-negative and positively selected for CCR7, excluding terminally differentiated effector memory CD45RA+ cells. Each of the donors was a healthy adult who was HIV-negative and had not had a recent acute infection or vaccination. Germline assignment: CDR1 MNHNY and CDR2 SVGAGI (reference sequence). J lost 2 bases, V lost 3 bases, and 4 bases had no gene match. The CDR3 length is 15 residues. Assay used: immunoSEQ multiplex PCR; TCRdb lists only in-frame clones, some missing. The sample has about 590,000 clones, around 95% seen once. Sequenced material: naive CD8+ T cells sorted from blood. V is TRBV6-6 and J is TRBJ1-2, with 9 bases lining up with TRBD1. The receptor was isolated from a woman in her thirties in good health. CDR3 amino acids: CASSYWDRENYGYTF. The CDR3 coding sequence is TGTGCCAGCAGTTATTGGGACAGGGAAAACTATGGCTACACCTTC.